A selection of T cell receptor beta chains follows, all from one sample in a study of OX40 agonist ivuxolimab in advanced cancers. The protocol was immunoSEQ multiplex PCR, while the TCRdb copy is restricted to in-frame clones and leaves out a portion. The table records just over 90,000 clones, approximately 92% of them present only once. Sequences were derived from CD4+ or CD8+ T cells sorted from blood, sampled in a trial of the OX40 agonist ivuxolimab. The receptors come from an adult with an advanced solid tumor such as melanoma, head and neck, liver or kidney cancer. CDR3s include the opening cysteine and the closing phenylalanine or tryptophan. Each record gives: D gene, clone size, J gene, V gene, CDR3 protein, CDR3 DNA. A D gene is named only where the DNA matches it firmly. Part of the rows lack a size; the others show once, few, many or a class for expanded clones.

>NA|NA|TRBJ2-1|TRBV5-1
CASSLGGSDYNEQFF
TGCGCCAGCAGCTTGGGGGGGTCGGATTACAATGAGCAGTTCTTC
>NA|NA|TRBJ1-1|TRBV13
CASSSPVLRDTEAFF
TGTGCCAGCAGCTCCCCGGTCTTACGGGACACTGAAGCTTTCTTT
>NA|NA|TRBJ2-6|TRBV9
CASSVGKGRPNSGANVLTF
TGTGCCAGCAGCGTCGGTAAGGGTAGGCCGAACTCTGGGGCCAACGTCCTGACTTTC
>NA|NA|TRBJ2-2|TRBV10-1
CASILDRLNTGELFF
TGCGCCAGCATCCTCGACAGGTTGAACACCGGGGAGCTGTTTTTT
>NA|NA|TRBJ2-3|TRBV27
CASRQLLEVDTQYF
TGTGCCAGCAGACAGCTCCTTGAGGTAGATACGCAGTATTTT
>TRBD2|NA|TRBJ2-3|TRBV9
CASSSGTSGSADTQYF
TGTGCCAGCAGCTCCGGGACTAGCGGGAGTGCAGATACGCAGTATTTT
>TRBD2|NA|TRBJ2-1|TRBV27
CASSLLAGGPGEQFF
TGTGCCAGCAGTTTACTTGCGGGAGGGCCAGGTGAGCAGTTCTTC
>TRBD2|NA|TRBJ2-3|TRBV6-6
CASSPSGATDTQYF
TGTGCCAGCAGCCCTAGCGGAGCCACGGATACGCAGTATTTT
>TRBD1|NA|TRBJ2-1|TRBV6-5
CASSSYTGGSYNEQFF
TGTGCCAGCAGTTCTTATACAGGGGGCTCCTACAATGAGCAGTTCTTC
>TRBD1|NA|TRBJ1-5|TRBV19
CATEDRGRHQPQHF
TGTGCCACAGAGGACAGGGGGCGGCATCAGCCCCAGCATTTT
>NA|NA|TRBJ1-5|TRBV2
CASSVGLRQDQPQHF
TGTGCCAGCAGTGTGGGTCTTCGACAAGATCAGCCCCAGCATTTT
>NA|NA|TRBJ2-7|TRBV14
CASSPTATYEQYF
TGTGCCAGCAGCCCGACAGCGACCTACGAGCAGTACTTC
>NA|once|TRBJ2-7|TRBV10-2
CATEWVPYEQYF
TGCGCCACAGAATGGGTACCCTACGAGCAGTACTTC
>NA|NA|TRBJ2-7|TRBV7-9
CASSHRDNGYEQYF
TGTGCCAGCAGCCACCGGGACAATGGCTACGAGCAGTACTTC